These 5 T cell receptor beta chains came from one sample sequenced in a study of CD4 T cells in lung cancer. Profiled with immunoSEQ multiplex PCR; TCRdb holds only in-frame clones, not every one. This sample has 450 to 550 clones, with 85% to 95% found just once. Their target antigens are unknown. PBMCs stimulated roughly 14 days with mutant 27-mer peptides plus IL21, IL7, IL15, IL2. Live IFNgamma-secreting T cells were sorted after restimulation with peptide-pulsed B cells. For roughly 14 to 22 days, sorted cells were expanded at approximately 3 or 10 per well. The sequenced sample consisted of a CD4+ T cell line or clone grown in culture. These TCRs come from a woman aged 60-75 years with non-small cell lung cancer. Some clones in this sample may be carry-over from other donors' samples.

The chain is built from TRBV18 and TRBJ1-2, with 7 nucleotides matching TRBD1. In germline, CDR1 is KGHSH, CDR2 LQKENI. CDR3 length equals 14 residues. V gave up 3 bases and J gave up 4 bases; unmatched junction bases: 5. CDR3 DNA: TGTGCCAGCTCACCGACGGACAGGAGCTATGGCTACACCTTC. Its translation: CASSPTDRSYGYTF.

This clone was observed a few times. The rearrangement uses TRBV7-2 and TRBJ1-2, with D possibly TRBD1 on 6 matching bases. CDR1 is SGHTA, CDR2 FQGNSA, per germline. The V end was cut by 6 bases, the J end by 0 bases, with 14 bases between. The CDR3 has 15 amino acids. CDR3 coding DNA: TGTGCCAGCAGTTATCAGGGGACACCTAACTATGGCTACACCTTC. It translates to CASSYQGTPNYGYTF. Supplemented by reference TRBV7-2 and TRBJ1-2, the full variable domain reads GAGVSQSPSNKVTEKGKDVELRCDPISGHTALYWYRQSLGQGLEFLIYFQGNSAPDKSGLPSDRFSAERTGGSVSTLTIQRTQQEDSAVYLCASSYQGTPNYGYTFGSGTRLTVV.

This chain connects TRBV6-6 to TRBJ2-7; weak D call: TRBD1 (6 bases). The CDR3 is 13 residues long. Trimming took 7 bases from V and 1 from J, leaving 11 bases between them. CDR1 is MNHNY and CDR2 is SVGAGI in the germline V gene (reference sequence). CDR3 residues: CASKEDSSYEQYF. The DNA of the CDR3 is TGTGCCAGCAAGGAGGACAGTTCCTACGAGCAGTACTTC.

In this sample, this clone turned up once. The gene calls are TRBV29-1 and TRBJ2-7, with TRBD1 as a possible D gene (6 bases). Between the trimmed V and J ends, which lost 7 bases and 2 bases, there was a span of 15 bases. Germline CDR1 reads SQVTM; CDR2 reads ANQGSEA. This CDR3 spans 13 amino acids. In DNA form, the CDR3 reads TGCAGCGCAGGACAGACAGGCCCCTACGAGCAGTACTTC. Its translation: CSAGQTGPYEQYF.

This sequence joins TRBV6-5 and TRBJ2-2, with D tentatively TRBD1 or TRBD2 (5 bases each). The CDR3 is made up of 15 amino acids. Between the trimmed V and J ends, which lost 1 base and 3 bases, there was a span of 9 bases. Germline V gene sequence: CDR1 MNHEY, CDR2 SVGAGI. The CDR3 spells CASSYFGTHTGELFF. In nucleotides, the CDR3 is TGTGCCAGCAGTTACTTCGGGACCCACACCGGGGAGCTGTTTTTT.